This TCR beta chain was sequenced in a study of cytomegalovirus exposure and HLA in healthy donors. Regarding the study as a whole: Reports credit the classifier with highly specific, highly sensitive diagnosis of cytomegalovirus status. Further analysis, carried out later, found HLA-associated TCR beta chains more clonally expanded than equally common other chains. In an earlier analysis, most TCR beta V segments were productive about 87% or about 30% of the time.

This PCR relied on a set of 60 Vbeta primers and 13 Jbeta primers. Repertoires were generated with immunoSEQ multiplex PCR, while TCRdb's copy carries only in-frame clones and drops some. The profile shows 130,000 to 150,000 clones, over 60% of them singletons. Of note for this clone: Its antigen is not known.

Germline V gene sequence: CDR1 SQVTM, CDR2 ANQGSEA. V was clipped by 4 bases and J by 4 bases; unmatched bases: 6. The CDR3 length is 13 residues. The chain uses TRBV29-1 and TRBJ2-7; 8 nucleotides agree with TRBD2. The specimen sequenced was PBMCs. The source is a male donor in good health and CMV-seropositive. CDR3 in DNA: TGCAGCGTTGTACAGCGGGGGAGGTACGAGCAGTACTTC. Translated: CSVVQRGRYEQYF.